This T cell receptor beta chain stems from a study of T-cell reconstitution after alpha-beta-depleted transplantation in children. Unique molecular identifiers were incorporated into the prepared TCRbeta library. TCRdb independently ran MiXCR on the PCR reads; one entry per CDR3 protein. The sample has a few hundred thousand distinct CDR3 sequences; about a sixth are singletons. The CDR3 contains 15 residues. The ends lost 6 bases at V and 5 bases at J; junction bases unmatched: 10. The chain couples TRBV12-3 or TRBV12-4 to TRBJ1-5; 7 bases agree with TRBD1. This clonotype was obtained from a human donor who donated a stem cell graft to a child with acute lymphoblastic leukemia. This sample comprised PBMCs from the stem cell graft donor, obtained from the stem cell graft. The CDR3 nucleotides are TGTGCCAGCAGCACCGACAGGGCCCGAGATCAGCCCCAGCATTTT. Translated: CASSTDRARDQPQHF.